This T cell receptor (beta chain) was retrieved from a study of cytomegalovirus exposure and HLA in healthy donors. Study-wide results and caveats: Most TCR beta V segments were productive about 90% or about 30% of the time in an earlier analysis. A later analysis appeared to link common viral pathogens to several of the most significant clusters.

Primers for the PCR totalled 60 Vbeta and 13 Jbeta. Measured with immunoSEQ multiplex PCR; TCRdb has only the in-frame clones, and not every one. The sample gives about 270,000 clones, 65% to 85% of which show up once; 2% to 2.5% is in the top ten. This CDR3 is built from 18 residues. The germline gives CDR1 SEHNR, CDR2 FQNEAQ (reference sequence). Notes on this clone: The antigen is undetermined. A read error may produce the germline difference seen at one junction end.

The sequence was obtained from a female donor in good health and CMV-seronegative. The genes are TRBV7-9 and TRBJ2-7; TRBD2 aligns across 16 bases. The sequencing input was PBMCs. The CDR3 spells CSSSLEPGLAGGLYEQYF. The CDR3 DNA is TGTTCCAGCAGCTTAGAGCCGGGACTAGCGGGAGGGCTCTACGAGCAGTACTTC.